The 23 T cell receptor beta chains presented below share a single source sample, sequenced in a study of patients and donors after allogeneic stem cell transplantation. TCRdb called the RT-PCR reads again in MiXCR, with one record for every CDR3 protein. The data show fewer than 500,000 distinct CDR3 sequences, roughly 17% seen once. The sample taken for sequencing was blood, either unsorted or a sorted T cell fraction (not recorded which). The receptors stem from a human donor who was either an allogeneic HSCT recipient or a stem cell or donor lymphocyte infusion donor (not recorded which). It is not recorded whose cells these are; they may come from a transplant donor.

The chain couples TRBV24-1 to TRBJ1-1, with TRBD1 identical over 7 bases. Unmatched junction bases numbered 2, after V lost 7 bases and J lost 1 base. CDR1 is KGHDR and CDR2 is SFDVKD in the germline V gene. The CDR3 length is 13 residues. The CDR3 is CATRTGSNTEAFF. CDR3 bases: TGTGCCACCAGGACAGGGTCGAACACTGAAGCTTTCTTT.

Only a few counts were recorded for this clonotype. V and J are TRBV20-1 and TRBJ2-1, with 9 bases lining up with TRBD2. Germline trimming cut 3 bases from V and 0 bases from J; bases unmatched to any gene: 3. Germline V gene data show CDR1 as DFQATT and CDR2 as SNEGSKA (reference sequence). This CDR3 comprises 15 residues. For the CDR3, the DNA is TGCAGTGCTAGGTTACTAGCGGGCTCCTACAATGAGCAGTTCTTC. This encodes CSARLLAGSYNEQFF.

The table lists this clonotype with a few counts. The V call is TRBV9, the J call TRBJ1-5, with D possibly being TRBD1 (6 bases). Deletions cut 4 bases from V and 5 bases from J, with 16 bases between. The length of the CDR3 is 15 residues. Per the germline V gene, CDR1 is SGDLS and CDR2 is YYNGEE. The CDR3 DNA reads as TGTGCCAGCAGCCGAGGGGGGCAGGGTCATCAGCCCCAGCATTTT. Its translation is CASSRGGQGHQPQHF.

The CDR3: CASGLAPIGQPQHF. The DNA of the CDR3 is TGTGCTAGTGGTTTGGCCCCGATTGGGCAGCCCCAGCATTTT. The chain links TRBV12-5 to TRBJ1-5; D remains unclear. Germline values: CDR1 LGHNT, CDR2 FRNRAP. The V and J ends lost 1 base and 7 bases respectively, with 11 bases between them. This CDR3 region has 14 residues.

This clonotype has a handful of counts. CDR3 region: CASSYSPTGWGSPLHF. CDR3 DNA sequence: TGTGCCAGCAGTTACTCTCCGACAGGGTGGGGTTCACCCCTCCACTTT. This chain uses TRBV6-5 with TRBJ1-6; 7 bases fit TRBD1. Germline CDR1 reads MNHEY; CDR2 reads SVGAGI. This CDR3 contains 16 residues. The ends lost 0 bases at V and 9 bases at J; junction bases unmatched: 8.

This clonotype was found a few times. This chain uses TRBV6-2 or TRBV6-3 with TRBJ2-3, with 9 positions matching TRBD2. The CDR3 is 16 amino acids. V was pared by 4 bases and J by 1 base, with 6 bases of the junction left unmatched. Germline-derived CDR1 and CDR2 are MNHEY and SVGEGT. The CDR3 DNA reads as TGTGCCAGCAGTTTAGCGGGAGTTGGTGGCACAGATACGCAGTATTTT. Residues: CASSLAGVGGTDTQYF.

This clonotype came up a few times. CDR3 sequence: CASLHRGGRLYEQYF. In nucleotides, the CDR3 is TGTGCCAGCTTACACCGGGGCGGGAGACTCTACGAGCAGTACTTC. The chain links TRBV6-1 to TRBJ2-7, with 7 bases matching TRBD2. The trim removed 8 bases at V and 3 bases at J, leaving 13 bases unmatched. The CDR3 runs 15 residues. The V gene's germline CDR1 is MNHNS and CDR2 SASEGT.

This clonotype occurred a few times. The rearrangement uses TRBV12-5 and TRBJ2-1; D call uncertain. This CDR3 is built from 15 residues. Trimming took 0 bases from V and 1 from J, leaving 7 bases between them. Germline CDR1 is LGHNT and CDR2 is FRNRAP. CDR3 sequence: CASGLVSGSYNEQFF. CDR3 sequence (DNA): TGTGCTAGTGGTTTGGTATCAGGATCCTACAATGAGCAGTTCTTC.

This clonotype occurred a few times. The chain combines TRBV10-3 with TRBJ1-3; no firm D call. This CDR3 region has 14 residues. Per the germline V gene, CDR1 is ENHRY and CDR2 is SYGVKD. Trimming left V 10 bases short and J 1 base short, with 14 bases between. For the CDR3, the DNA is TGTGCCACCGTTAAGGACGTATCTGGAAACACCATATATTTT. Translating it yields CATVKDVSGNTIYF.

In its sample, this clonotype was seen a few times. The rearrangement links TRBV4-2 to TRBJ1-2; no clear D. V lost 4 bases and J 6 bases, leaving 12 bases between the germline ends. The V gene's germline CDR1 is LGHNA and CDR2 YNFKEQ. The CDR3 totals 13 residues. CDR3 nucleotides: TGTGCCAGCAGCCCGAGTGTGGTGGATGGCTACACCTTC. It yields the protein CASSPSVVDGYTF.

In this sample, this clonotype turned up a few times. DNA of the CDR3: TGCGCCAGCAGCCCAGCGGCTAACACTGAAGCTTTCTTT. Its translation: CASSPAANTEAFF. The chain uses TRBV5-1 and TRBJ1-1; D gene uncertain. V gave up 4 bases and J gave up 2 bases, with 9 bases separating them. Germline V gene lookup returns CDR1 SGHRS and CDR2 YFSETQ. The CDR3 is 13 residues long.

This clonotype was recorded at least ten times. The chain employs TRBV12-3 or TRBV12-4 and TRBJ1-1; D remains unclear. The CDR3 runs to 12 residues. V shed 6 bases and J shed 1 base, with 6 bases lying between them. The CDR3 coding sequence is TGTGCCAGCAGCTTAAGGAACACTGAAGCTTTCTTT. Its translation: CASSLRNTEAFF.

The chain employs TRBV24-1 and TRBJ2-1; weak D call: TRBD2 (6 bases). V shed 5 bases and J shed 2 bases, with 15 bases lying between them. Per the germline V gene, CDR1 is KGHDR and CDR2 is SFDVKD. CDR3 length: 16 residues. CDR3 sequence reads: CATSGVRRGPYNEQFF. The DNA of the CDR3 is TGTGCCACCAGTGGGGTTCGGAGGGGCCCCTACAATGAGCAGTTCTTC.

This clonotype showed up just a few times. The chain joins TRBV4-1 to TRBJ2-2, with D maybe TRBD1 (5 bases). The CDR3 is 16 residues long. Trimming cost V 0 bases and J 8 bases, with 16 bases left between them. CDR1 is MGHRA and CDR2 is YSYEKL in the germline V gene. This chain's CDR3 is CASSQERRVRSGELFF. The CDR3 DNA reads TGCGCCAGCAGCCAAGAGCGCAGGGTACGATCTGGGGAGCTGTTTTTT.

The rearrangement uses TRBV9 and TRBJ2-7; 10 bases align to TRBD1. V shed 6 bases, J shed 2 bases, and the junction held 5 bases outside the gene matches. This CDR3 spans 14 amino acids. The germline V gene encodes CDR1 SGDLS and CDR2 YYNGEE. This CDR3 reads CASNSGTGAYEQYF. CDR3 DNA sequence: TGTGCCAGCAACTCCGGGACAGGGGCCTACGAGCAGTACTTC.

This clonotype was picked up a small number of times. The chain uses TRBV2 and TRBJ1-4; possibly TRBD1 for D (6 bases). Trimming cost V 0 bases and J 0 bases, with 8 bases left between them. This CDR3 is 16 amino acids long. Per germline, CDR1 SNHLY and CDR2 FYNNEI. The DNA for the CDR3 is TGTGCCAGCAGTGAAGCCAGGGGCACAACTAATGAAAAACTGTTTTTT. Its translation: CASSEARGTTNEKLFF.

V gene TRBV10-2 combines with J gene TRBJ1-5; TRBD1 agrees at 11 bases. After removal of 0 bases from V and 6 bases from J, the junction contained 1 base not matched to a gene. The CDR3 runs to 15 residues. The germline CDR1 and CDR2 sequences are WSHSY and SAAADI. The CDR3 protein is CASSESGTGGQPQHF. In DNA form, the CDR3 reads TGCGCCAGCAGTGAGTCCGGGACAGGGGGTCAGCCCCAGCATTTT.

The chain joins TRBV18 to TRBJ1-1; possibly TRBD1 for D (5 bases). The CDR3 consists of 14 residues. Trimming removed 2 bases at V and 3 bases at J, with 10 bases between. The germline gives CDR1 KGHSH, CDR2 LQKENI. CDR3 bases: TGTGCCAGCTCACCATCCGGGGCGGACACTGAAGCTTTCTTT. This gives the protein CASSPSGADTEAFF.

The CDR3 DNA reads TGTGCCAGCAGCTTGGGGCCAAGGGGAGGGACCCAGTACTTC. Its translation: CASSLGPRGGTQYF. This chain joins TRBV5-5 and TRBJ2-5, with TRBD2 as a possible D gene (6 bases). This CDR3 is built from 14 residues. Trimming took off 0 bases at V and 7 bases at J, with 13 bases between the two ends. Germline lookup yields CDR1 SGHKS and CDR2 YYEKEE (reference sequence).

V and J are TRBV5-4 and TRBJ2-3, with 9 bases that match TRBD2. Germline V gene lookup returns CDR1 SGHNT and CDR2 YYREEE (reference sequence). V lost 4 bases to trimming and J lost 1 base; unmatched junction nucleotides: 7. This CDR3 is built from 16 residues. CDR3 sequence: CASSTAGGLGTDTQYF. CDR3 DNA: TGTGCCAGCAGCACTGCGGGGGGGCTCGGCACAGATACGCAGTATTTT.

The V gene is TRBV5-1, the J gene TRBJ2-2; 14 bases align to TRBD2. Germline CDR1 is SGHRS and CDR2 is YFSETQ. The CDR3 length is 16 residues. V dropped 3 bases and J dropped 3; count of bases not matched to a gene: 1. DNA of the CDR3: TGCGCCAGCAGCTGGGGACTAGCGGGAGACACCGGGGAGCTGTTTTTT. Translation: CASSWGLAGDTGELFF.

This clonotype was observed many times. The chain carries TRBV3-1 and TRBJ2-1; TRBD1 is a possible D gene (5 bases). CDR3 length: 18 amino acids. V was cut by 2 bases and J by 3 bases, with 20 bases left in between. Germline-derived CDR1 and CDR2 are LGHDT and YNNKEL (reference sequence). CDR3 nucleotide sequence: TGTGCCAGCAGCCAATCTAGATTACAGGCCCCTTTCTACAATGAGCAGTTCTTC. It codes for CASSQSRLQAPFYNEQFF.

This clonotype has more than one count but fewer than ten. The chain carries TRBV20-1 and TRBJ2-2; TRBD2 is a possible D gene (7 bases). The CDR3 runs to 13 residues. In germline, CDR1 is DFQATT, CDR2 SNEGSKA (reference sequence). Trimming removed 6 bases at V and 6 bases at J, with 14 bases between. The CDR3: CSAKGGGSGELFF. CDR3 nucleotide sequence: TGCAGTGCAAAGGGGGGGGGATCCGGGGAGCTGTTTTTT.